This is a list of T cell receptor beta chains from one sample in a study of radiation and T cells in renal cell carcinoma. This table comes from immunoSEQ multiplex PCR, and its TCRdb copy is limited to in-frame clones, with some not included. Here the sample spans 130,000 or so clones, over 80% being singletons. The specimen comprised blood, sampled from a patient whose treatment included radiotherapy and nephrectomy. These receptor sequences come from a woman between 50 and 59 years old with renal cell carcinoma. Each CDR3 is given with its conserved first and last residue. The D gene is left open where the match is weak. Where a row states a size, it is once, few, many or the class of an expanded clone; other rows omit it.

V gene	D gene	clone size	J gene	CDR3 protein	CDR3 DNA
TRBV5-1	NA	NA	TRBJ2-2	CASSPIGTGELFF	TGCGCCAGCAGCCCCATAGGCACCGGGGAGCTGTTTTTT
TRBV10-3	NA	NA	TRBJ1-2	CAISEGQGPGYTF	TGTGCCATCAGTGAAGGTCAGGGACCTGGCTACACCTTC
TRBV20-1	NA	NA	TRBJ1-5	CSALGQPQHF	TGCAGTGCCCTAGGCCAGCCCCAGCATTTT
TRBV9	NA	NA	TRBJ1-2	CASSSGQNNYGYTF	TGTGCCAGCAGCTCGGGACAAAATAACTATGGCTACACCTTC
TRBV28	NA	NA	TRBJ1-4	CASSGGLANEKLFF	TGTGCCAGCAGTGGGGGGCTAGCTAATGAAAAACTGTTTTTT
TRBV7-2	NA	NA	TRBJ1-2	CASSLAQGDYGYTF	TGTGCCAGCAGCTTAGCGCAGGGTGACTATGGCTACACCTTC
TRBV4-2	NA	few	TRBJ1-3	CASRREGSGNTIYF	TGTGCCAGCAGGCGGGAGGGCTCTGGAAACACCATATATTTT
TRBV7-9	NA	NA	TRBJ2-2	CASSLVANTGELFF	TGTGCCAGCAGCTTAGTGGCGAACACCGGGGAGCTGTTTTTT
TRBV7-2	NA	NA	TRBJ2-5	CASSGGQKETQYF	TGTGCCAGCAGCGGCGGACAGAAAGAGACCCAGTACTTC
TRBV7-9	NA	NA	TRBJ1-1	CASWGQANTEAFF	TGTGCCAGCTGGGGTCAGGCCAACACTGAAGCTTTCTTT
TRBV6-5	NA	NA	TRBJ2-7	CASTQILGSAYEQYF	TGTGCCAGCACCCAGATACTAGGGAGTGCCTACGAGCAGTACTTC
TRBV7-2	NA	NA	TRBJ1-4	CASSLEANEKLFF	TGTGCCAGCAGCTTAGAGGCTAATGAAAAACTGTTTTTT
TRBV30	TRBD1	NA	TRBJ1-2	CAWIKQGINYGYTF	TGTGCCTGGATTAAACAGGGGATTAACTATGGCTACACCTTC
TRBV7-9	NA	NA	TRBJ1-1	CASSFSITEAFF	TGTGCCAGCAGCTTCTCGATCACTGAAGCTTTCTTT
TRBV9	TRBD1	NA	TRBJ1-1	CASSLRPGGTEAFF	TGTGCCAGCAGCCTAAGGCCAGGGGGGACTGAAGCTTTCTTT
TRBV14	TRBD1	NA	TRBJ1-3	CASSYVQGTAGNTIYF	TGTGCCAGCAGCTATGTACAGGGGACAGCTGGAAACACCATATATTTT
TRBV6-6	TRBD2	NA	TRBJ2-1	CATRRRGNNEQFF	TGTGCCACCCGGAGGCGGGGGAACAATGAGCAGTTCTTC
TRBV4-3	NA	NA	TRBJ1-1	CASSQGRDVTEAFF	TGCGCCAGCAGCCAGGGGAGGGACGTCACTGAAGCTTTCTTT
TRBV5-4	TRBD1	NA	TRBJ2-7	CASSPGTGGSYEQYF	TGTGCCAGCAGCCCCGGGACAGGGGGTTCCTACGAGCAGTACTTC
TRBV6-5	TRBD1	NA	TRBJ1-2	CASRSTGVLGYTF	TGTGCCAGCAGGTCGACAGGGGTGTTGGGCTACACCTTC
TRBV30	TRBD1	NA	TRBJ1-1	CAWSGTGGEAFF	TGTGCCTGGAGCGGGACAGGGGGTGAAGCTTTCTTT
TRBV9	NA	NA	TRBJ1-3	CASSVGTENTIYF	TGTGCCAGCAGCGTAGGTACAGAGAACACCATATATTTT
TRBV28	NA	once	TRBJ1-1	CASSSPGGANTEAFF	TGTGCCAGCAGTTCCCCTGGAGGGGCGAACACTGAAGCTTTCTTT
TRBV7-8	NA	NA	TRBJ1-5	CASSLARGRNQPQHF	TGTGCCAGCAGCTTAGCTCGGGGTCGCAATCAGCCCCAGCATTTT
TRBV5-6	NA	NA	TRBJ1-1	CASSPGWLNTEAFF	TGTGCCAGCAGCCCAGGGTGGTTGAACACTGAAGCTTTCTTT
TRBV7-2	NA	NA	TRBJ2-1	CASSSVLVNEQFF	TGTGCCAGCAGCTCAGTGCTAGTGAATGAGCAGTTCTTC
TRBV20-1	NA	few	TRBJ1-4	CSATRGQKLFF	TGCAGTGCTACGCGGGGGCAAAAACTGTTTTTT
TRBV10-2	TRBD1	NA	TRBJ2-7	CASLGDSSYEQYF	TGCGCCAGCCTCGGGGACAGCTCCTACGAGCAGTACTTC
TRBV10-1	NA	few	TRBJ1-6	CASSDRVNSPLHF	TGCGCCAGCAGTGACAGGGTTAATTCACCCCTCCACTTT
TRBV7-7	TRBD1	NA	TRBJ2-7	CASSNSGGEQYF	TGTGCCAGCAGCAACTCAGGGGGCGAGCAGTACTTC
TRBV5-8	NA	NA	TRBJ1-2	CASSPLRANYGYTF	TGTGCCAGCAGCCCGTTGCGAGCTAACTATGGCTACACCTTC
TRBV14	NA	few	TRBJ2-3	CASSQIGGLTDTQYF	TGTGCCAGCAGCCAAATCGGGGGCCTCACAGATACGCAGTATTTT
TRBV10-3	TRBD1	once	TRBJ1-6	CAISGRPGGDSPLHF	TGTGCCATCAGTGGGCGACCAGGGGGCGATTCACCCCTCCACTTT
TRBV6-5	NA	NA	TRBJ2-1	CASRPTKGKGNEQFF	TGTGCCAGCAGACCCACCAAGGGGAAAGGTAATGAGCAGTTCTTC
TRBV6-6	NA	few	TRBJ1-4	CAGGGEKLFF	TGTGCGGGCGGGGGGGAAAAACTGTTTTTT
TRBV29-1	TRBD1	NA	TRBJ2-7	CSVALGTGMSEQYF	TGCAGCGTCGCCCTCGGGACAGGGATGAGCGAGCAGTACTTC
TRBV7-2	TRBD2	NA	TRBJ2-7	CASSLRTSGGGEQYF	TGTGCCAGCAGCTTACGCACTAGCGGTGGGGGCGAGCAGTACTTC
TRBV25-1	NA	NA	TRBJ1-5	CASSGPQHF	TGTGCCAGCAGTGGGCCCCAGCATTTT
TRBV18	NA	few	TRBJ2-3	CASSPKDAYTDTQYF	TGTGCCAGCTCCCCCAAGGACGCATACACAGATACGCAGTATTTT
TRBV5-1	TRBD2	few	TRBJ2-3	CASRLAVTDTQYF	TGCGCCAGCAGACTAGCGGTCACAGATACGCAGTATTTT
TRBV29-1	NA	NA	TRBJ1-1	CSVALTGNGEAFF	TGCAGCGTCGCTCTAACAGGGAATGGTGAAGCTTTCTTT
TRBV6-6	NA	NA	TRBJ1-5	CASSLQGYQPQHF	TGTGCCAGCAGCCTACAGGGATATCAGCCCCAGCATTTT
TRBV9	TRBD2	NA	TRBJ2-2	CASRTSGMTGELFF	TGTGCCAGCAGAACTAGCGGAATGACCGGGGAGCTGTTTTTT
TRBV7-9	NA	NA	TRBJ1-2	CASSSETGFYGYTF	TGTGCCAGCAGCTCGGAGACAGGTTTCTATGGCTACACCTTC
TRBV15	TRBD1	NA	TRBJ2-1	CATSQPGQGAHEQFF	TGTGCCACTTCGCAACCGGGACAGGGGGCCCATGAGCAGTTCTTC
TRBV4-3	TRBD1	NA	TRBJ2-1	CASSQELTGFDEQFF	TGCGCCAGCAGCCAAGAGTTGACAGGGTTCGATGAGCAGTTCTTC
TRBV6-5	NA	NA	TRBJ2-7	CASSPGTFSYEQYF	TGTGCCAGCAGTCCCGGGACGTTCTCCTACGAGCAGTACTTC
TRBV6-5	NA	NA	TRBJ1-4	CASSQGWREKLFF	TGTGCCAGCAGCCAGGGGTGGAGGGAAAAACTGTTTTTT
TRBV28	NA	few	TRBJ1-2	CASNSPSFYGYTF	TGTGCCAGCAATAGCCCATCCTTCTATGGCTACACCTTC